These 19 T cell receptor beta chains originate from one sample sequenced in a study of T cell responses to AZD1222 COVID-19 vaccine. Method: immunoSEQ multiplex PCR; TCRdb's copy keeps in-frame clones and lacks some. The sample lists under 85,000 clones; approximately 88% were seen once. Sequenced material: peripheral blood, taken on day 0 of MenACWY control vaccination. The receptors stem from an adult in good health.

V is TRBV19 and J is TRBJ1-2; no definite D call. The CDR3 covers 13 residues. Trimming took off 3 bases at V and 4 bases at J, with 9 bases between the two ends. Germline V gene sequence: CDR1 LNHDA, CDR2 SQIVND (reference sequence). CDR3 nucleotides: TGTGCCAGTAGTATTCACCGGGGCTATGGCTACACCTTC. Residues: CASSIHRGYGYTF.

This sequence joins TRBV29-1 and TRBJ2-7, with D hard to call. V was cut by 3 bases and J by 9 bases, with 6 bases left in between. This CDR3 has 9 residues. Germline values: CDR1 SQVTM, CDR2 ANQGSEA. This CDR3 is CSVDKRQYF. The CDR3 DNA is TGCAGCGTTGACAAGAGGCAGTACTTC.

The chain joins TRBV5-1 to TRBJ1-6; D not certain. Germline CDR1 is SGHRS and CDR2 is YFSETQ. The CDR3 has 17 residues. Trimming left V 1 base short and J 0 bases short, with 11 bases between. CDR3 sequence: CASSLREGSSYNSPLHF. For the CDR3, the DNA is TGCGCCAGCAGCTTGAGGGAGGGCAGCTCCTATAATTCACCCCTCCACTTT.

The CDR3 protein is CASSIETQGDTQYF. CDR3 in DNA: TGTGCCAGCAGTATCGAGACCCAGGGAGATACGCAGTATTTT. The J gene is TRBJ2-3, the V gene TRBV27; weak D call: TRBD1 (5 bases). V lost 5 bases to trimming and J lost 5 bases, with 14 bases between them. The CDR3 is 14 amino acids. Germline loops: CDR1 MNHEY, CDR2 SMNVEV (reference sequence).

The chain joins TRBV7-2 to TRBJ2-1, with 9 bases aligning to TRBD2. Germline loops: CDR1 SGHTA, CDR2 FQGNSA. Trimming removed 4 bases from V and 3 bases from J; junction bases left unmatched: 10. The CDR3 sequence is 17 residues long. CDR3 coding DNA: TGTGCCAGCAGCTCCCAGGATAGCGGGGGTTTCTACAATGAGCAGTTCTTC. This sequence encodes CASSSQDSGGFYNEQFF. Drawing the rest from reference TRBV7-2 and TRBJ2-1, the complete variable domain is GAGVSQSPSNKVTEKGKDVELRCDPISGHTALYWYRQSLGQGLEFLIYFQGNSAPDKSGLPSDRFSAERTGGSVSTLTIQRTQQEDSAVYLCASSSQDSGGFYNEQFFGPGTRLTVL.

The chain has TRBV9 and TRBJ2-3, with TRBD2 matching 7 bases. The germline V gene encodes CDR1 SGDLS and CDR2 YYNGEE. The CDR3 sequence is 15 residues long. Unmatched junction bases numbered 9, after V lost 7 bases and J lost 1 base. CDR3 sequence (DNA): TGTGCCAGCGGGGGGGTCCTGCCTGGCACAGATACGCAGTATTTT. It is translated as CASGGVLPGTDTQYF.

This clone came up a few times. V and J are TRBV5-1 and TRBJ2-1; 8 bases are shared with TRBD1. Germline V gives CDR1 SGHRS, CDR2 YFSETQ. The V and J ends lost 4 bases and 0 bases, in that order; junction bases with no gene match: 3. The CDR3 is made up of 15 amino acids. The DNA for the CDR3 is TGCGCCAGCAGCCCAACAGGGGGCTCCTACAATGAGCAGTTCTTC. Its protein is CASSPTGGSYNEQFF.

This clone was recorded only once. The chain is built from TRBV4-3 and TRBJ1-6; D not certain. This CDR3 has 17 amino acids. The V gene lost 0 bases and the J gene lost 2 bases, with 11 bases spanning the gap. The germline V gene encodes CDR1 LGHNA and CDR2 YSLEER. As DNA, the CDR3 is TGCGCCAGCAGCCAAGATATCGTTAGGGCCTATAATTCACCCCTCCACTTT. Protein: CASSQDIVRAYNSPLHF.

The rearrangement uses TRBV14 and TRBJ2-5; the D is unclear. The CDR3 has 11 residues. Trimming removed 8 bases at V and 7 bases at J, with 11 bases between. CDR1 is SGHDN and CDR2 is FVKESK in the germline V gene. In DNA form, the CDR3 reads TGTGCCAGCGAACACAAAGTGACCCAGTACTTC. This translates into CASEHKVTQYF.

This chain joins TRBV5-8 and TRBJ1-2; D uncertain. CDR1 and CDR2 (germline): SGHTS, YDEGEE. With 1 base removed from V and 0 bases from J, the gap between germline ends came to 7 bases. This CDR3 is 14 amino acids long. The CDR3: CASSLHRTNYGYTF. The CDR3 DNA reads TGTGCCAGCAGCTTGCACCGCACTAACTATGGCTACACCTTC.

The J gene is TRBJ1-1, the V gene TRBV7-9; tentative D call: TRBD1 (5 bases). Germline V gene sequence: CDR1 SEHNR, CDR2 FQNEAQ (reference sequence). V shed 8 bases and J shed 4 bases, with 17 bases lying between them. The CDR3 runs to 14 residues. The CDR3 spells CASLLTAVGTEAFF. In DNA, the CDR3 is TGTGCCAGCTTATTGACAGCTGTGGGCACTGAAGCTTTCTTT.

This chain uses TRBV5-1 with TRBJ1-6, with TRBD1 as a possible D gene (5 bases). The CDR3 totals 16 residues. CDR1 and CDR2 from the germline V gene are SGHRS and YFSETQ. Deletions cut 2 bases from V and 10 bases from J, with 19 bases between. CDR3: CASSLDGTSYASPLHF. Written as DNA, the CDR3 is TGCGCCAGCAGCTTAGACGGGACCTCTTACGCATCACCCCTCCACTTT.

In this sample, this clone turned up a few times. V usage is TRBV24-1 and J usage is TRBJ1-2; 8 nucleotides align to TRBD1. The germline V gene has CDR1 KGHDR and CDR2 SFDVKD. V trimming: 2 bases; J trimming: 4 bases; junction bases outside the gene matches: 2. The CDR3 sequence is 14 residues long. DNA for the CDR3: TGTGCCACCAGTGATTGGACAGGGCTCTATGGCTACACCTTC. It is translated as CATSDWTGLYGYTF.

The V and J genes are TRBV7-8 and TRBJ2-1; TRBD2 aligns across 9 bases. In germline, CDR1 is SGHVS, CDR2 FQNEAQ. The CDR3 has 16 amino acids. J was trimmed by 4 bases and V by 1 base; bases with no gene match: 5. The CDR3: CASSLVGGGAYNEQFF. CDR3 in DNA: TGTGCCAGCAGCTTAGTGGGCGGGGGGGCATACAATGAGCAGTTCTTC.

The chain couples TRBV16 to TRBJ2-7, with D hard to call. V lost 1 base and J lost 2, with 6 bases in between. CDR3 length: 13 residues. Germline V gene lookup returns CDR1 KGHSY and CDR2 FQNENV. The CDR3 DNA reads as TGTGCCAGCAGCCAATTAGCAACCTACGAGCAGTACTTC. Translated, it gives CASSQLATYEQYF.

By frequency in the sample, this clone is medium-sized. The gene calls are TRBV19 and TRBJ1-2; D remains ambiguous. The CDR3 consists of 14 residues. The V and J ends lost 3 bases and 7 bases respectively, with 15 bases between them. Germline loops: CDR1 LNHDA, CDR2 SQIVND (reference sequence). The CDR3 DNA reads TGTGCCAGTAGTATTGGGCCCCCTAAAGGTGGCTACACCTTC. Amino acid sequence: CASSIGPPKGGYTF.

The chain couples TRBV6-5 to TRBJ2-1; D is tentatively TRBD1 or TRBD2 (5 bases each). Germline-derived CDR1 and CDR2 are MNHEY and SVGAGI. V gave up 6 bases and J gave up 9 bases, with 12 bases separating them. This CDR3 comprises 12 residues. The DNA for the CDR3 is TGTGCCAGCAGGAGGGACGGAGGTGAGCAGTTCTTC. Translating it yields CASRRDGGEQFF.

This clone was observed a single time. V gene TRBV30 combines with J gene TRBJ2-7, with TRBD1 matching 7 bases. Trimming removed 3 bases from V and 3 bases from J; junction bases left unmatched: 5. The CDR3 is 13 amino acids. CDR1 and CDR2 from the germline V gene are GTSNPN and SVGIG (reference sequence). CDR3 DNA: TGTGCCTGGAGGACAGGGATAAACTACGAGCAGTACTTC. Encoded protein: CAWRTGINYEQYF.

J is TRBJ2-1 and V is TRBV24-1; a possible D gene is TRBD2 (7 bases). Germline assignment: CDR1 KGHDR and CDR2 SFDVKD. V gave up 3 bases and J gave up 8 bases, with 22 bases separating them. The CDR3 loop spans 17 amino acids. CDR3 loop: CATSDPSLGGGADEQFF. The DNA for the CDR3 is TGTGCCACCAGTGATCCAAGTTTAGGAGGGGGGGCGGATGAGCAGTTCTTC.